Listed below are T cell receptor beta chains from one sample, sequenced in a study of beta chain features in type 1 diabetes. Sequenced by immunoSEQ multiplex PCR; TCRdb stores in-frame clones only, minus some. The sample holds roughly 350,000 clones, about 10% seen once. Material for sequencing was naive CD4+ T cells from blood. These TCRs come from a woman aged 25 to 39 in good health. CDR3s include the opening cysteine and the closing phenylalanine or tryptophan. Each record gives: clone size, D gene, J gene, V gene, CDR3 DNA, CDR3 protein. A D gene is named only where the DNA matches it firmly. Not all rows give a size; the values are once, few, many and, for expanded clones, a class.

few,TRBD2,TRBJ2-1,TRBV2,TGTGCCAGCAGTAAGACCCTAGCGGCCTCGGGTGAGCAGTTCTTC,CASSKTLAASGEQFF
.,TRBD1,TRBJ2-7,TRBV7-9,TGTGCCAGCAGCTTATCGCCTGTCCGGGACAGGGCGAGGGAGCAGTACTTC,CASSLSPVRDRAREQYF
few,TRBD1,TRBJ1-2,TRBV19,TGTGCCAGTAGTATAAGCCAACAGGGGATGGATGGCTACACCTTC,CASSISQQGMDGYTF
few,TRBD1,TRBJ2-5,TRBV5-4,TGTGCCAGCAGTCAAACAGGGGCGGAGACCCAGTACTTC,CASSQTGAETQYF
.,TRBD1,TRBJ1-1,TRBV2,TGTGCCAGCAGCCCACAGGGGTACACTGAAGCTTTCTTT,CASSPQGYTEAFF
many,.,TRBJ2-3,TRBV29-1,TGCAGCGTTGCCCAGGACGGGAATACGCAGTATTTT,CSVAQDGNTQYF
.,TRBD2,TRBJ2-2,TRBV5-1,TGCGCCAGCAGCACAGGGACTAGCGGGAAAGCCGGGGAGCTGTTTTTT,CASSTGTSGKAGELFF
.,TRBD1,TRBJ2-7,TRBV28,TGTGCCAGCATCAAGACAGGGGAAGTCTACGAGCAGTACTTC,CASIKTGEVYEQYF
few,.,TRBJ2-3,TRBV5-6,TGTGCCAGCAGCTTAGGACTAGATACGCAGTATTTT,CASSLGLDTQYF
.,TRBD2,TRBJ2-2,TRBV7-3,TGTGCCAGCAGCGCAGGCGGGAGGGCCACCGGGGAGCTGTTTTTT,CASSAGGRATGELFF
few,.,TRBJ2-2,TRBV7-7,TGTGCTAGCAGCAGCGCGGGGACTGGGGAGCTGTTTTTT,CASSSAGTGELFF
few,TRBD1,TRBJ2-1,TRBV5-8,TGTGCCAGCAGCTTGGAAGGTACGGTCCTAGGGACAGGGCAGTTCTTC,CASSLEGTVLGTGQFF
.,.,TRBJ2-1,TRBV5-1,TGCGCCAGCAGCCGAGCGACAGACGGGACTCAAAATGAGCAGTTCTTC,CASSRATDGTQNEQFF
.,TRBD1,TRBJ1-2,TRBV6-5,TGTGCCAGCAGTTACGGGGACAGAGGCTATGGCTACACCTTC,CASSYGDRGYGYTF
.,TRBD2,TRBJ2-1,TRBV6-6,TGTGCCAGCAGCCGATTAGCGGGAGGCGATGAGCAGTTCTTC,CASSRLAGGDEQFF
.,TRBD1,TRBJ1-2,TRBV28,TGTGCCAGCAGTCCGAGGACAGGGATAGATCCCGATGGCTACACCTTC,CASSPRTGIDPDGYTF
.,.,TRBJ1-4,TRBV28,TGTGCCACCGGGACGGGAGCGGAAAAACTGTTTTTT,CATGTGAEKLFF
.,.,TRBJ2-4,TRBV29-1,TGCAGCGTTGAAGATCAGGGCGGAAAGGGGCAATTCGCCAAAAACATTCAGTACTTC,CSVEDQGGKGQFAKNIQYF
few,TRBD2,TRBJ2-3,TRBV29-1,TGCAGCGTTGATATAGCGGGCTACCGGGATACGCAGTATTTT,CSVDIAGYRDTQYF
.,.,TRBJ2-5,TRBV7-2,TGTGCCAGCAGCTGGGGACATACACAAGAGACCCAGTACTTC,CASSWGHTQETQYF